The 30 T cell receptor beta chains reported below all come from one sample, sequenced in a study of TIL therapy for anti-PD-1-resistant metastatic lung cancer. The libraries were made with immunoSEQ v3. Profiled with immunoSEQ multiplex PCR; TCRdb holds only in-frame clones, not every one. The data show around 50,000 clones, around 79% seen once. The time point was: pre-treatment sample, taken before nivolumab and TIL therapy. Sequences were derived from blood, sampled at baseline. Receptor source: a person between 30 and 79 years old with non-small cell lung cancer.

The V gene is TRBV7-8, the J gene TRBJ2-7; no reliable D call. Per the germline V gene, CDR1 is SGHVS and CDR2 is FQNEAQ. The CDR3 has 14 residues. V lost 1 base and J lost 0, with 7 bases in between. The CDR3 reads CASSLGQYSYEQYF. CDR3 sequence (DNA): TGTGCCAGCAGCTTAGGGCAGTACTCCTACGAGCAGTACTTC.

The chain combines TRBV7-8 with TRBJ2-4, with TRBD2 matching 12 bases. Per the germline V gene, CDR1 is SGHVS and CDR2 is FQNEAQ. This CDR3 has 15 amino acids. J lost 5 bases, V lost 4 bases, and 3 bases had no gene match. The CDR3 sequence: CASSSSGRAENIQYF. The CDR3, as DNA: TGTGCCAGCAGCTCTAGCGGGAGGGCGGAAAACATTCAGTACTTC.

The CDR3 loop is CASSLGRVGTYEQYF. The CDR3 nucleotides are TGTGCCAGCAGCTTGGGCAGGGTGGGAACCTACGAGCAGTACTTC. V is TRBV5-6 and J is TRBJ2-7; a weak D match, TRBD1 (5 bases). The germline V and J ends were trimmed by 0 bases and 2 bases, with 12 bases remaining between them. This CDR3 is built from 15 residues. CDR1 and CDR2 (germline): SGHDT, YYEEEE.

The chain employs TRBV7-6 and TRBJ1-2, with D perhaps TRBD1 (6 bases). Germline assignment: CDR1 SGHVS and CDR2 FNYEAQ. V was clipped by 4 bases and J by 7 bases, with 13 bases between them. CDR3 length equals 13 residues. The CDR3 DNA reads as TGTGCCAGCAGCTCTAACAGGGATAGTGGCTACACCTTC. Protein: CASSSNRDSGYTF.

In this sample, this clone turned up a few times. CDR3 in DNA: TGTGCCAGCAGCCAAGGGACTAGTATCGACAATGAGCAGTTCTTC. Its protein product is CASSQGTSIDNEQFF. The V gene is TRBV14, the J gene TRBJ2-1, with 7 bases fitting TRBD2. Germline V gene lookup returns CDR1 SGHDN and CDR2 FVKESK. This CDR3 contains 15 residues. After removal of 1 base from V and 5 bases from J, the junction contained 5 bases not matched to a gene.

This chain connects TRBV6-6 to TRBJ2-1; D ambiguous. Germline V gives CDR1 MNHNY, CDR2 SVGAGI (reference sequence). The CDR3 contains 11 residues. V was trimmed by 4 bases and J by 9 bases, leaving 7 bases between them. The chain's CDR3 is CASSSMVEQFF. For the CDR3, the DNA is TGTGCCAGCAGTTCCATGGTTGAGCAGTTCTTC.

This clone has just one count. The V call is TRBV10-2, the J call TRBJ2-3; D remains unclear. Germline V gene lookup returns CDR1 WSHSY and CDR2 SAAADI. Trimming took 1 base from V and 0 from J, leaving 8 bases between them. The CDR3 contains 15 residues. DNA for the CDR3: TGCGCCAGCAGTGAGTGGGTAACTAGCACAGATACGCAGTATTTT. Protein sequence: CASSEWVTSTDTQYF.

The V gene is TRBV5-1, the J gene TRBJ2-2; D is possibly TRBD1 or TRBD2 (5 bases each). Germline V CDR1 and CDR2: SGHRS, YFSETQ. This CDR3 has 15 residues. The V end lost 4 bases, the J end lost 5 bases, and 15 bases lay between the germline ends. The CDR3 region is CASSPRDGNTGELFF. The CDR3 bases are TGCGCCAGCAGCCCAAGGGACGGCAATACCGGGGAGCTGTTTTTT.

The chain recombines TRBV4-2 with TRBJ1-4; no definite D call. Germline assignment: CDR1 LGHNA and CDR2 YNFKEQ. V dropped 4 bases and J dropped 5 bases, with 17 bases sitting between them. The CDR3 loop spans 16 amino acids. The CDR3: CASSPRRGSSNEKLFF. CDR3 DNA sequence: TGTGCCAGCAGCCCTCGCCGAGGGTCGTCCAATGAAAAACTGTTTTTT.

This chain uses TRBV2 with TRBJ1-2; D gene unclear. Trimming pared 3 bases from V and 0 bases from J, leaving 14 bases between. The CDR3 is 16 residues long. Germline loops: CDR1 SNHLY, CDR2 FYNNEI. For the CDR3, the DNA is TGTGCCAGCAGTGATTATAGAGTCCCTTCTAACTATGGCTACACCTTC. The encoded protein is CASSDYRVPSNYGYTF.

This clone was counted a few times. In DNA, the CDR3 is TGTGCCAGCAGGGGACCGGGTTACGCGGGACAGAGCGGCAATTACGAGCAGTACTTC. Protein: CASRGPGYAGQSGNYEQYF. The chain couples TRBV7-2 to TRBJ2-7, with D maybe TRBD1 (7 bases). V gave up 6 bases and J gave up 4 bases, with 31 bases separating them. Germline V lookup: CDR1 SGHTA, CDR2 FQGNSA. CDR3 length equals 19 residues.

The chain carries TRBV5-8 and TRBJ1-2; no reliable D call. Germline V gives CDR1 SGHTS, CDR2 YDEGEE. The length of the CDR3 is 14 residues. Trimming shortened V by 4 bases and J by 6 bases, and 16 bases separated the two germline ends. For the CDR3, the DNA is TGTGCCAGCAGCAAAGAAAGGGTCTGGGATGGCTACACCTTC. As protein: CASSKERVWDGYTF.

The rearrangement links TRBV28 to TRBJ1-6; the D is unclear. The germline V gene has CDR1 MDHEN and CDR2 SYDVKM. There are 14 residues in the CDR3. Trimming pared 4 bases from V and 3 bases from J, leaving 7 bases between. DNA of the CDR3: TGTGCCAGCAGTTCCGGGTACTATAATTCACCCCTCCACTTT. Translation gives CASSSGYYNSPLHF.

V gene TRBV5-6 combines with J gene TRBJ2-5, with no clear D. Judging by the DNA end, TRBJ2-7 fits better; the J call may be wrong. CDR1 is SGHDT, CDR2 YYEEEE, per germline. CDR3 length equals 16 residues. The CDR3 sequence: CASSLGWTRPTYEQYF. CDR3 nucleotides: TGTGCCAGCAGCTTGGGCTGGACGAGACCTACCTACGAGCAGTACTTC.

In this sample, this clone turned up once. The chain recombines TRBV29-1 with TRBJ1-2; D is undetermined. Germline CDR1 SQVTM, CDR2 ANQGSEA. This CDR3 is 15 amino acids long. V was pared by 4 bases and J by 2 bases, with 17 bases between. The CDR3 nucleotides read TGCAGCGTTGTAGCACGAAGAGCCGACAACTATGGCTACACCTTC. Residues: CSVVARRADNYGYTF.

V and J are TRBV7-6 and TRBJ1-3; D remains unclear. This CDR3 has 15 amino acids. Germline CDR1 and CDR2: SGHVS and FNYEAQ. V dropped 4 bases and J dropped 0 bases, with 10 bases sitting between them. CDR3 DNA: TGTGCCAGCAGCTCGGGCCTTTCCTCTGGAAACACCATATATTTT. It yields the protein CASSSGLSSGNTIYF. The entire variable domain, with the rest obtained from reference TRBV7-6 and TRBJ1-3, is as follows: GAGVSQSPRYKVTKRGQDVALRCDPISGHVSLYWYRQALGQGPEFLTYFNYEAQQDKSGLPNDRFSAERPEGSISTLTIQRTEQRDSAMYRCASSSGLSSGNTIYFGEGSWLTVV.

This chain links TRBV4-1 with TRBJ1-4; no reliable D call. Germline CDR1 reads MGHRA; CDR2 reads YSYEKL. The CDR3 has 15 amino acids. Trimming removed 4 bases from V and 0 bases from J, with 9 bases in between. CDR3 region: CASSPPGATNEKLFF. CDR3 nucleotides: TGCGCCAGCAGCCCCCCGGGAGCAACTAATGAAAAACTGTTTTTT.

J is TRBJ1-5 and V is TRBV2, with D uncertain. Germline assignment: CDR1 SNHLY and CDR2 FYNNEI. This CDR3 is 16 amino acids long. Trimming took off 1 base at V and 0 bases at J, with 10 bases between the two ends. The DNA of the CDR3 is TGTGCCAGCAGTGAAGACGGCGGAGTTAGCAATCAGCCCCAGCATTTT. The encoded protein is CASSEDGGVSNQPQHF.

The chain has TRBV4-1 and TRBJ2-2; D unclear. Trimming took 1 base from V and 3 from J, leaving 6 bases between them. Germline V lookup: CDR1 MGHRA, CDR2 YSYEKL. This CDR3 is 14 amino acids long. CDR3 in DNA: TGCGCCAGCAGCCAAGGGCTGTACACCGGGGAGCTGTTTTTT. Residues: CASSQGLYTGELFF.

V gene TRBV10-2 combines with J gene TRBJ2-2, with 7 positions matching TRBD2. The CDR3 spans 13 residues. Trimming at V came to 4 bases and at J to 6 bases, leaving 2 bases not matched to a gene. Germline CDR1 is WSHSY and CDR2 is SAAADI. The CDR3 reads CASSGTSPGELFF. The CDR3 coding sequence is TGCGCCAGCAGTGGGACTAGTCCCGGGGAGCTGTTTTTT.

The chain couples TRBV28 to TRBJ2-3; perhaps D is TRBD1 or TRBD2 (5 bases each). The CDR3 consists of 15 residues. Germline CDR1 reads MDHEN; CDR2 reads SYDVKM. The germline V and J ends were trimmed by 2 bases and 6 bases, with 15 bases remaining between them. The CDR3 bases are TGTGCCAGCAGTTTAGGGGGATCGAACATTGATACGCAGTATTTT. Translation gives CASSLGGSNIDTQYF.

The V gene is TRBV18, the J gene TRBJ2-7, with unresolved D. CDR1 is KGHSH, CDR2 LQKENI, per germline. Trimming stripped 3 bases from V and 6 bases from J, with 12 bases between. The CDR3 consists of 13 residues. CDR3: CASSPPGGREQYF. The CDR3 DNA sequence: TGTGCCAGCTCACCTCCCGGCGGTCGCGAGCAGTACTTC.

The genes are TRBV28 and TRBJ2-3; no firm D call. The germline V gene encodes CDR1 MDHEN and CDR2 SYDVKM. The CDR3 has 10 residues. Trimming removed 10 bases from V and 5 bases from J, with 7 bases in between. This CDR3 is CATKIDTQYF. CDR3 DNA: TGTGCCACCAAGATAGATACGCAGTATTTT. Filled out from reference TRBV28 and TRBJ2-3, the complete variable domain reads DVKVTQSSRYLVKRTGEKVFLECVQDMDHENMFWYRQDPGLGLRLIYFSYDVKMKEKGDIPEGYSVSREKKERFSLILESASTNQTSMYLCATKIDTQYFGPGTRLTVL.

This clone was counted between two and nine times. J is TRBJ1-5 and V is TRBV4-3; no reliable D call. Trimming removed 0 bases from V and 1 base from J, with 4 bases in between. This CDR3 is built from 14 residues. The germline V gene encodes CDR1 LGHNA and CDR2 YSLEER. The CDR3 DNA sequence: TGCGCCAGCAGCCAAGAGTCCAGCAATCAGCCCCAGCATTTT. It is translated as CASSQESSNQPQHF.

The chain's CDR3 is CASSPYGAGGPHEQFF. CDR3 DNA: TGTGCCAGCAGCCCATATGGGGCGGGGGGGCCTCATGAGCAGTTCTTC. The chain recombines TRBV7-6 with TRBJ2-1; 9 nucleotides line up with TRBD2. CDR1 is SGHVS and CDR2 is FNYEAQ in the germline V gene. V shed 5 bases and J 8 bases; nucleotides not matched to a gene: 13. The CDR3 runs 16 residues.

In this sample, this clone turned up once. The chain has TRBV2 and TRBJ2-5; a possible D gene is TRBD1 (6 bases). The CDR3 totals 15 residues. CDR1 and CDR2 from the germline V gene are SNHLY and FYNNEI. V was trimmed by 2 bases and J by 2 bases, leaving 12 bases between them. The CDR3 is CASSERGTKQETQYF. CDR3 nucleotide sequence: TGTGCCAGCAGTGAAAGGGGGACGAAACAAGAGACCCAGTACTTC.

The chain is built from TRBV6-1 and TRBJ1-5; the D gene is possibly TRBD1 (5 bases). CDR3 length: 15 residues. In germline, CDR1 is MNHNS, CDR2 SASEGT. V lost 5 bases and J 3 bases, leaving 14 bases between the germline ends. CDR3 coding DNA: TGTGCCAGCAGTTTTTGGGACGGCTACAATCAGCCCCAGCATTTT. Its translation is CASSFWDGYNQPQHF.

This clone was observed a single time. V and J are TRBV18 and TRBJ2-3, with 7 bases lining up with TRBD1. V dropped 1 base and J dropped 1; count of bases not matched to a gene: 5. The CDR3 runs 16 residues. Germline V gene data show CDR1 as KGHSH and CDR2 as LQKENI. This CDR3 reads CASSPLSTGGTDTQYF. As DNA, the CDR3 is TGTGCCAGCTCACCACTTTCCACAGGGGGCACAGATACGCAGTATTTT.

V gene TRBV7-2 combines with J gene TRBJ2-7; D gene uncertain. This CDR3 comprises 13 residues. Germline loops: CDR1 SGHTA, CDR2 FQGNSA. Trimming shortened V by 2 bases and J by 6 bases, and 11 bases separated the two germline ends. CDR3 loop: CASSLPPVSEQYF. As DNA, the CDR3 is TGTGCCAGCAGCTTACCCCCCGTTTCCGAGCAGTACTTC.

This chain joins TRBV27 and TRBJ2-2; D ambiguous. The CDR3 spans 12 residues. Between the trimmed V and J ends, which lost 6 bases and 2 bases, there was a span of 4 bases. Germline-derived CDR1 and CDR2 are MNHEY and SMNVEV (reference sequence). CDR3 region: CASRRNTGELFF. CDR3 in DNA: TGTGCCAGCAGACGAAACACCGGGGAGCTGTTTTTT.